Presented here are 30 T cell receptor beta chains from one specimen sequenced in a study of metastatic and nonmetastatic thyroid tumors (dated by TCRdb to the early 2020s). The library came from PCR. Sequencing was carried out with an Illumina HiSeq 4000. In-frame beta chains were kept once TCRdb had trimmed the public reads at Q25 with fastp and called clones with MiXCR. This sample lists approximately 37,000 clones; roughly a sixth were detected once. Of the sample, 3.8% falls within the top ten clones. No patient had received any treatment before thyroid surgery. Input material: blood. The receptor set was obtained from a female donor with papillary thyroid cancer or a benign thyroid nodule (not recorded which). Some clones in this sample may be carry-over from other donors' samples.

This clone was seen many times. The chain couples TRBV20-1 to TRBJ1-2; D uncertain. The CDR3 sequence is 12 residues long. Germline values: CDR1 DFQATT, CDR2 SNEGSKA (reference sequence). V lost 5 bases and J 5 bases, leaving 12 bases between the germline ends. For the CDR3, the DNA is TGCAGTGCTCGGGAGTGGACTTATGGCTACACCTTC. Translation gives CSAREWTYGYTF.

The chain couples TRBV5-6 to TRBJ2-1; D is uncertain. Between the trimmed V and J ends, which lost 2 bases and 3 bases, there was a span of 12 bases. The CDR3 totals 15 residues. Germline CDR1 and CDR2: SGHDT and YYEEEE. Here the CDR3 DNA reads TGTGCCAGCAGCTTCACATACTTCCACTACAATGAGCAGTTCTTC. Its protein product is CASSFTYFHYNEQFF.

This clone was observed at least ten times. CDR3 in DNA: TGTGCCAGCAGCTTGGCAGTACAGGGGGACGCCTACGAGCAGTACTTC. Amino acid sequence: CASSLAVQGDAYEQYF. The V and J genes are TRBV5-6 and TRBJ2-7, with 8 positions matching TRBD1. CDR1 is SGHDT and CDR2 is YYEEEE in the germline V gene. After removal of 0 bases from V and 2 bases from J, the junction contained 7 bases not matched to a gene. The CDR3 contains 16 residues. Supplemented by reference TRBV5-6 and TRBJ2-7, the full variable domain reads DAGVTQSPTHLIKTRGQQVTLRCSPKSGHDTVSWYQQALGQGPQFIFQYYEEEERQRGNFPDRFSGHQFPNYSSELNVNALLLGDSALYLCASSLAVQGDAYEQYFGPGTRLTVT.

This clone was seen at least ten times. A junction end diverges from the germline sequence, so it may reflect a read error. The chain couples TRBV7-7 to TRBJ2-5, with D perhaps TRBD1 or TRBD2 (5 bases each). There are 16 residues in the CDR3. Per germline, CDR1 SSHAT and CDR2 FNYEAQ (reference sequence). CDR3 residues: CASSPPPGPPFETQYF. For the CDR3, the DNA is TGTGCTAGCAGCCCCCCCCCGGGACCCCCGTTCGAGACCCAGTACTTC.

Comments on this clone: One end of the junction is discordant with germline, which a read error may explain. The chain has TRBV7-3 and TRBJ2-7; no reliable D call. The CDR3 totals 12 residues. Germline lookup yields CDR1 SGHTA and CDR2 FQGTGA. The CDR3 protein is CASSPDRYEQHF. For the CDR3, the DNA is TGTGCCAGCAGCCCGGACCGTTACGAGCAGCACTTC. The full variable domain, with the rest looked up from reference TRBV7-3 and TRBJ2-7, is GAGVSQTPSNKVTEKGKYVELRCDPISGHTALYWYRQSLGQGPEFLIYFQGTGAADDSGLPNDRFFAVRPEGSVSTLKIQRTERGDSAVYLCASSPDRYEQHFGPGTRLTVT.

This clone was seen a few times. The CDR3 coding sequence is TGTGCCAGCAGTGAGGGTGGGACAGGGTCCTACGAGCAGTACTTC. Its protein product is CASSEGGTGSYEQYF. This rearrangement joins TRBV6-1 to TRBJ2-7; 9 nucleotides align to TRBD1. Trimming at V came to 3 bases and at J to 1 base, leaving 4 bases not matched to a gene. Germline CDR1 and CDR2: MNHNS and SASEGT. The CDR3 spans 15 residues.

Points on this clone: Other nucleotide sequences in the sample specify the same CDR3. V and J are TRBV6-1 and TRBJ1-3, with TRBD1 as a possible D gene (6 bases). The ends were cut back, 6 bases at V and 5 bases at J, with 14 bases in the middle. The CDR3 loop spans 14 amino acids. CDR1 and CDR2 from the germline V gene are MNHNS and SASEGT. The CDR3 nucleotides are TGTGCCAGCAGATCTACAGGGCCTAGAAACACCATATATTTT. Its protein is CASRSTGPRNTIYF.

This clone was seen many times. The V call is TRBV12-3 or TRBV12-4, the J call TRBJ1-2, with D unresolved. This CDR3 has 12 residues. The germline V and J ends were trimmed by 6 bases and 5 bases, with 10 bases remaining between them. Here the CDR3 DNA reads TGTGCCAGCAGCCCCCTAGGGTATGGCTACACCTTC. Translated, it gives CASSPLGYGYTF.

This chain joins TRBV11-1 and TRBJ2-3, with D possibly being TRBD1 or TRBD2 (5 bases each). Germline lookup yields CDR1 SGHAT and CDR2 FQDESV (reference sequence). The CDR3 runs to 17 residues. The germline V and J ends were trimmed by 1 base and 1 base, with 15 bases remaining between them. The CDR3 loop is CASSLDPGRGGTDTQYF. The CDR3 nucleotides read TGTGCCAGCAGCTTAGATCCGGGCCGAGGGGGCACAGATACGCAGTATTTT. The full variable domain, in which reference TRBV11-1 and TRBJ2-3 provide the parts outside the CDR3, is EAEVAQSPRYKITEKSQAVAFWCDPISGHATLYWYRQILGQGPELLVQFQDESVVDDSQLPKDRFSAERLKGVDSTLKIQPAELGDSAMYLCASSLDPGRGGTDTQYFGPGTRLTVL.

The chain combines TRBV30 with TRBJ2-7; D might be TRBD2 (6 bases). V lost 3 bases and J lost 7, with 16 bases in between. The length of the CDR3 is 13 residues. Germline values: CDR1 GTSNPN, CDR2 SVGIG (reference sequence). CDR3 sequence: CAWRGSGVNEQYF. The DNA of the CDR3 is TGTGCCTGGAGAGGCTCGGGAGTCAATGAGCAGTACTTC.

As for this clone: A much larger clonotype is one base distant, so this may be a read error. The V call is TRBV11-2, the J call TRBJ2-1; D is ambiguous. V was pared by 6 bases and J by 4 bases, with 16 bases between. The CDR3 extends over 15 amino acids. Germline loops: CDR1 SGHAT, CDR2 FQNNGV. CDR3 protein: CASRSVGTTYNEQFF. In DNA, the CDR3 is TGTGCCAGCAGATCAGTGGGCACGACTTACAATGAGCAGTTCTTC. Variable domain in full (rest from reference TRBV11-2 and TRBJ2-1): EAGVAQSPRYKIIEKRQSVAFWCNPISGHATLYWYQQILGQGPKLLIQFQNNGVVDDSQLPKDRFSAERLKGVDSTLKIQPAKLEDSAVYLCASRSVGTTYNEQFFGPGTRLTVL.

Many counts were recorded for this clone. The chain employs TRBV13 and TRBJ2-3; 7 positions match TRBD1. Germline V gene lookup returns CDR1 PRHDT and CDR2 FYEKMQ (reference sequence). Trimming at V came to 1 base and at J to 3 bases, leaving 4 bases not matched to a gene. This CDR3 region has 15 residues. CDR3 bases: TGTGCCAGCAGCTTAGAGGGGGCTCCTACAGATACGCAGTATTTT. Amino acid sequence: CASSLEGAPTDTQYF.

A few counts support this clone. The junction differs from germline at one of its ends, possibly a read error. Other DNA sequences within the sample encode an identical CDR3. V and J are TRBV6-1 and TRBJ2-3, with 7 bases identical to TRBD1. The CDR3 runs to 15 residues. Germline CDR1 MNHNS, CDR2 SASEGT. The CDR3 here is CASSRTGSGTDTQYF. CDR3 nucleotide sequence: TGTGCCAGCAGTCGGACAGGTTCTGGCACAGATACTCAGTATTTT.

This clone has only a few counts. The CDR3 nucleotides read TGTGCCAGCAGTTTTGCGGGGTACAATGAGCAGTTCTTC. Its protein product is CASSFAGYNEQFF. The rearrangement uses TRBV6-1 and TRBJ2-1, with TRBD2 as a possible D gene (6 bases). Germline V gives CDR1 MNHNS, CDR2 SASEGT. V was cut by 5 bases and J by 4 bases, with 9 bases left in between. This CDR3 has 13 residues.

This clone was recorded many times. The junction and the germline gene differ at one end; a read error may be behind it. The chain couples TRBV20-1 to TRBJ2-1; D perhaps matches TRBD2 (6 bases). This CDR3 contains 13 residues. From germline, CDR1 is DFQATT and CDR2 SNEGSKA (reference sequence). This CDR3 is CSGTRDSNNEQFF. The DNA of the CDR3 is TGCAGTGGGACCCGGGACTCCAACAATGAGCAGTTCTTC.

This clone was picked up many times. This rearrangement joins TRBV20-1 to TRBJ1-2, with D possibly matching TRBD1 (6 bases). V lost 0 bases to trimming and J lost 8 bases, with 16 bases between them. CDR1 is DFQATT and CDR2 is SNEGSKA in the germline V gene (reference sequence). The CDR3 contains 14 residues. In nucleotides, the CDR3 is TGCAGTGCTAGAGATAAATTTGGGGGGCCCGGCTACACCTTC. This translates into CSARDKFGGPGYTF.

This clone was picked up many times. The rearrangement links TRBV29-1 to TRBJ2-7, with 13 bases identical to TRBD2. This CDR3 is 15 amino acids long. Germline CDR1 is SQVTM and CDR2 is ANQGSEA. V lost 6 bases, J lost 0 bases, and 5 bases stayed unmatched. The DNA of the CDR3 is TGCAGCGTCCAGGGACTAGCGGGGTTCTCCTACGAGCAGTACTTC. Protein: CSVQGLAGFSYEQYF.

This clone ranks as medium-sized. The chain recombines TRBV29-1 with TRBJ2-7; 10 positions agree with TRBD1. This CDR3 has 13 amino acids. V was pared by 4 bases and J by 2 bases, with 2 bases of the junction left unmatched. Germline CDR1 is SQVTM and CDR2 is ANQGSEA. DNA for the CDR3: TGCAGCGTTGGGGGGACAGGGGCCTACGAGCAGTACTTC. Amino acid sequence: CSVGGTGAYEQYF.

There are a few counts of this clone. V is TRBV6-1 and J is TRBJ2-7; 11 bases are shared with TRBD2. Losses at the gene ends were 8 bases for V and 5 bases for J; bases not matched to a gene: 11. The germline V gene encodes CDR1 MNHNS and CDR2 SASEGT. The CDR3 sequence is 15 residues long. The CDR3 here is CASGMTSGVQDEQYF. In nucleotides, the CDR3 is TGTGCCAGCGGCATGACTAGCGGGGTACAGGACGAGCAGTACTTC.

There are many counts of this clone. CDR3 amino acids: CASSLGTSINEQFF. The CDR3 region has the DNA TGTGCCAGCAGCTTAGGGACTAGCATCAATGAGCAGTTCTTC. The chain couples TRBV7-6 to TRBJ2-1; 8 bases map to TRBD2. Germline CDR1 is SGHVS and CDR2 is FNYEAQ. V trimming: 1 base; J trimming: 6 bases; junction bases outside the gene matches: 2. The CDR3 consists of 14 residues.

This clone has at least ten counts. This chain connects TRBV28 to TRBJ2-1; D gene ambiguous. Deletions cut 2 bases from V and 0 bases from J, with 11 bases between. The CDR3 contains 16 residues. Per the germline V gene, CDR1 is MDHEN and CDR2 is SYDVKM. The DNA for the CDR3 is TGTGCCAGCAGTTTACCAGGCAGCCGCTCCTACAATGAGCAGTTCTTC. Residues: CASSLPGSRSYNEQFF. The full variable domain, its missing parts supplied by reference TRBV28 and TRBJ2-1, is DVKVTQSSRYLVKRTGEKVFLECVQDMDHENMFWYRQDPGLGLRLIYFSYDVKMKEKGDIPEGYSVSREKKERFSLILESASTNQTSMYLCASSLPGSRSYNEQFFGPGTRLTVL.

By sample share, this clone is medium-sized (0.01 to 0.1%). CDR3 amino acids: CASLDWSSGNTIYF. The CDR3 DNA is TGTGCCAGCCTTGACTGGAGCTCTGGAAACACCATATATTTT. This chain joins TRBV6-1 and TRBJ1-3; the D is unclear. V shed 8 bases and J shed 0 bases, with 11 bases lying between them. Per germline, CDR1 MNHNS and CDR2 SASEGT. The CDR3 is 14 amino acids.

By frequency in the sample, this clone is medium-sized. V is TRBV6-1 and J is TRBJ2-7; TRBD2 might be the D (7 bases). Trimming took 7 bases from V and 7 from J, leaving 23 bases between them. In germline, CDR1 is MNHNS, CDR2 SASEGT. The length of the CDR3 is 15 residues. CDR3 sequence (DNA): TGTGCCAGCACGTCTTCGACGGGGGGCGGTCGGGAGCAGTACTTC. Translation gives CASTSSTGGGREQYF.

This clone came up many times. This rearrangement joins TRBV11-1 to TRBJ1-6; maybe TRBD1 (5 bases). In germline, CDR1 is SGHAT, CDR2 FQDESV (reference sequence). The CDR3 has 14 residues. Trimming removed 3 bases from V and 4 bases from J, with 7 bases in between. In DNA, the CDR3 is TGTGCCAGCAGCTTGGACATTTATAATTCACCCCTCCACTTT. This translates into CASSLDIYNSPLHF.

V is TRBV11-1 and J is TRBJ2-7; tentative D call: TRBD2 (6 bases). The CDR3 runs 13 residues. Deletions cut 2 bases from V and 5 bases from J, with 10 bases between. In germline, CDR1 is SGHAT, CDR2 FQDESV (reference sequence). The CDR3: CASSLSRENEQYF. The CDR3 DNA follows: TGTGCCAGCAGCTTATCGCGGGAAAACGAGCAGTACTTC. The full variable domain, completed using reference TRBV11-1 and TRBJ2-7, is EAEVAQSPRYKITEKSQAVAFWCDPISGHATLYWYRQILGQGPELLVQFQDESVVDDSQLPKDRFSAERLKGVDSTLKIQPAELGDSAMYLCASSLSRENEQYFGPGTRLTVT.

The sample holds many counts of this clone. The chain uses TRBV2 and TRBJ1-2, with D maybe TRBD1 (5 bases). V lost 2 bases to trimming and J lost 8 bases, with 12 bases between them. This CDR3 contains 13 residues. Germline CDR1 SNHLY, CDR2 FYNNEI. The CDR3 here is CASSERQGEGYTF. CDR3 nucleotides: TGTGCCAGCAGTGAAAGGCAGGGAGAAGGCTACACCTTC.

CDR3 protein: CSAPLLSGNEQFF. The CDR3 DNA reads TGCAGTGCTCCCTTACTTAGCGGCAATGAGCAGTTCTTC. The V call is TRBV20-1, the J call TRBJ2-1; a possible D gene is TRBD2 (6 bases). Per germline, CDR1 DFQATT and CDR2 SNEGSKA (reference sequence). This CDR3 spans 13 amino acids. The V gene lost 5 bases and the J gene lost 6 bases, with 14 bases spanning the gap.

This clone showed up just a few times. This chain joins TRBV27 and TRBJ2-1; 9 bases agree with TRBD1. Germline assignment: CDR1 MNHEY and CDR2 SMNVEV (reference sequence). The junction had 9 bases not matched to a gene; V was cut back by 9 bases and J by 3 bases. The CDR3 consists of 15 residues. The CDR3 region is CASILGQGLYNEQFF. CDR3 DNA: TGTGCCAGTATTTTGGGACAGGGTCTCTACAATGAGCAGTTCTTC.

On this clone: In this CDR3 the conserved last residue, phenylalanine or tryptophan, is missing, so a read error is likely. This chain joins TRBV28 and TRBJ2-4, with TRBD1 identical over 9 bases. V was clipped by 5 bases and J by 3 bases; unmatched bases: 5. The CDR3 spans 15 residues. Germline CDR1 is MDHEN and CDR2 is SYDVKM. The CDR3 loop reads CASSTGGAGKNIQYL. CDR3 coding DNA: TGTGCCAGCAGTACAGGGGGCGCCGGCAAAAACATTCAGTACTTG.

J is TRBJ2-6 and V is TRBV6-1, with a weak D call TRBD2 (5 bases). Trimming took 3 bases from V and 0 from J, leaving 6 bases between them. Germline V lookup: CDR1 MNHNS, CDR2 SASEGT. The CDR3 runs to 15 residues. The CDR3 loop is CASSDGSSGANVLTF. In DNA form, the CDR3 reads TGTGCCAGCAGTGATGGGAGCTCTGGGGCCAACGTCCTGACTTTC.